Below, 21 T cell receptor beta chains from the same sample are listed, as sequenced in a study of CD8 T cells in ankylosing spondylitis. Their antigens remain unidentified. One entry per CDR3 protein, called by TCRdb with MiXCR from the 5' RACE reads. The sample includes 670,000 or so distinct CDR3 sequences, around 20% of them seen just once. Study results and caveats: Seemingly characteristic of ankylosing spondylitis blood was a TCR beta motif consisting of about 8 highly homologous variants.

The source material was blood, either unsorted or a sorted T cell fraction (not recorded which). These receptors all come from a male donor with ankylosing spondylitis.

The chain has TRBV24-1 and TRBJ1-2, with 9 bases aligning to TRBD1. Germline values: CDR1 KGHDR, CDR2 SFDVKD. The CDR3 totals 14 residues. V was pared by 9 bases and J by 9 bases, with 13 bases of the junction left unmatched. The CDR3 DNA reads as TGTGCCACCCCGTCTCACCGGGACAGGGAAAGCTACACCTTC. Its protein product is CATPSHRDRESYTF.

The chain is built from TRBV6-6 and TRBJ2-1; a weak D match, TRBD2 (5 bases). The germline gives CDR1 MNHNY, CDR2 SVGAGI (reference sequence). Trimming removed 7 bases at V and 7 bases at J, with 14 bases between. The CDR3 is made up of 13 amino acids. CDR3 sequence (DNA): TGTGCCAGCATAGAATCGGGGATGAATGAGCAGTTCTTC. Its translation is CASIESGMNEQFF.

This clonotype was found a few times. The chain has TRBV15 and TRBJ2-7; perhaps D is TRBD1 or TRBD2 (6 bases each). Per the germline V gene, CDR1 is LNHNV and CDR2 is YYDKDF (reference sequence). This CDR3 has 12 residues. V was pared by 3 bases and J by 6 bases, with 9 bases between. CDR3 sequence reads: CATSSEGGEQYF. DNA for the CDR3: TGTGCCACCAGCAGCGAGGGGGGCGAGCAGTACTTC.

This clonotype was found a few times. The CDR3 sequence is CASSLAGRGVNTEAFF. The CDR3 nucleotides are TGCGCCAGCAGCTTGGCCGGGCGGGGAGTAAACACTGAAGCTTTCTTT. The chain carries TRBV5-1 and TRBJ1-1; no clear D. This CDR3 comprises 16 residues. The V end was cut by 0 bases, the J end by 2 bases, with 14 bases between. Germline V gene sequence: CDR1 SGHRS, CDR2 YFSETQ.

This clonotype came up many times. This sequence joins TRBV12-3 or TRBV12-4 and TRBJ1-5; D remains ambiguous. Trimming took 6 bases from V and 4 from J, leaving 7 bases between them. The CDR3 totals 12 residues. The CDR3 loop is CASSLLNQPQHF. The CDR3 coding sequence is TGTGCCAGCAGCTTATTAAATCAGCCCCAGCATTTT.

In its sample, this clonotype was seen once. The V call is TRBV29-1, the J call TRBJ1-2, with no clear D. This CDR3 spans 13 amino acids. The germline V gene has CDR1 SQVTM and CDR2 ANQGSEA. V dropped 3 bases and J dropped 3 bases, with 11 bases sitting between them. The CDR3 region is CSVDEGGDYGYTF. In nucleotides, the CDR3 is TGCAGCGTTGATGAGGGTGGCGACTATGGCTACACCTTC.

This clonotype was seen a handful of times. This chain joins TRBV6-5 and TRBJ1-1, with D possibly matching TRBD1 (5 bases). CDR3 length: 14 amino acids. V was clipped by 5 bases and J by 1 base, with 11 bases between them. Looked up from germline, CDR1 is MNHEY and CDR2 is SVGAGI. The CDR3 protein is CASSQLDRNTEAFF. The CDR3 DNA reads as TGTGCCAGCAGTCAACTCGACAGGAACACTGAAGCTTTCTTT.

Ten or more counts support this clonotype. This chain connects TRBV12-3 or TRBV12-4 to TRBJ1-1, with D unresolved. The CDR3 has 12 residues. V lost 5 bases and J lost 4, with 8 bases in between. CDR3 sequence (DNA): TGTGCCAGCAGTACTAGGACCACTGAAGCTTTCTTT. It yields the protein CASSTRTTEAFF.

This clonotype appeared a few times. The CDR3 DNA follows: TGTGCCAGCAAGGAGACGGGGAATACATACTATGGCTACACCTTC. The encoded protein is CASKETGNTYYGYTF. The chain couples TRBV27 to TRBJ1-2; unclear D gene. The CDR3 covers 15 residues. V was cut by 7 bases and J by 3 bases, with 18 bases left in between. CDR1 and CDR2 from the germline V gene are MNHEY and SMNVEV (reference sequence).

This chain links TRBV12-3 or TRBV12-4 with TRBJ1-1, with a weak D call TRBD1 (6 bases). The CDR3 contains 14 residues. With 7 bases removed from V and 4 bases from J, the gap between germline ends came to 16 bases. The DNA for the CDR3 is TGTGCCAGCACCTCAAGGGAGGGGGTCACTGAAGCTTTCTTT. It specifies CASTSREGVTEAFF.

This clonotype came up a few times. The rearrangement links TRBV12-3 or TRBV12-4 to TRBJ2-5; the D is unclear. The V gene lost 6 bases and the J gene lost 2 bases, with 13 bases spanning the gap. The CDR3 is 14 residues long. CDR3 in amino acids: CASSHMTQQETQYF. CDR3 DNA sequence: TGTGCCAGCAGCCACATGACACAGCAAGAGACCCAGTACTTC.

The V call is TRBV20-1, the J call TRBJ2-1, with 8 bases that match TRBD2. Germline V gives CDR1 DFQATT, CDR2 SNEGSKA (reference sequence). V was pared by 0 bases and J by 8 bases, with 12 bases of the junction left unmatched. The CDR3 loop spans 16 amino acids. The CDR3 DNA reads TGCAGTGCTAGAGATCCAGCGGGAGTGAGAAGCTATGAGCAGTTCTTC. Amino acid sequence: CSARDPAGVRSYEQFF.

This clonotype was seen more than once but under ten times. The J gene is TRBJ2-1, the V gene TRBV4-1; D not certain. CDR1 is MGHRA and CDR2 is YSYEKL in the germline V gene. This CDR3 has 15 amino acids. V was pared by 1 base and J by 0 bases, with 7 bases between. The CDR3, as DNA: TGCGCCAGCAGCCAAGGACGGAACTCCTACAATGAGCAGTTCTTC. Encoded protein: CASSQGRNSYNEQFF.

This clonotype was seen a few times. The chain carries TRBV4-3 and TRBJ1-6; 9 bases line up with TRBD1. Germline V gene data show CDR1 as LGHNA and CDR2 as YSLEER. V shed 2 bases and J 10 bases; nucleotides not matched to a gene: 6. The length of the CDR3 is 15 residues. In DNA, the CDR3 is TGCGCCAGCAGCCAAATAGGGACAGGGTTGTCACCCCTCCACTTT. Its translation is CASSQIGTGLSPLHF.

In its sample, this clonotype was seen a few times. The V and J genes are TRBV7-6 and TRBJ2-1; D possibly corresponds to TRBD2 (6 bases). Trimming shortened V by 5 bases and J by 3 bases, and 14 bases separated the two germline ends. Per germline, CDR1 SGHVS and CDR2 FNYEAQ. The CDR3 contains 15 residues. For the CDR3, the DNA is TGTGCCAGCAGCCTACTGGGGCGGGGCTACAATGAGCAGTTCTTC. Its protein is CASSLLGRGYNEQFF.

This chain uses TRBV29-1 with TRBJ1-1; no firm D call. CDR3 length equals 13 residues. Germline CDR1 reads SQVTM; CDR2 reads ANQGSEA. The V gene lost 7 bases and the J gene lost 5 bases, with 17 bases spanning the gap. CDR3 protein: CSGISGKETEAFF. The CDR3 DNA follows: TGCAGCGGCATCTCGGGGAAGGAGACTGAAGCTTTCTTT.

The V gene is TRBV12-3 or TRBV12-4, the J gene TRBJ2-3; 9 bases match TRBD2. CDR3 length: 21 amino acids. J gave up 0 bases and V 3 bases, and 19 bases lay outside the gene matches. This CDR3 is CASSFIARLADTHPSTDTQYF. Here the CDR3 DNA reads TGTGCCAGCAGTTTCATTGCGAGACTAGCGGACACCCACCCTAGCACAGATACGCAGTATTTT.

The CDR3 region has the DNA TGTGCCAGCAGCTTAGGCTTTAGGGAAGGGGCTAAGTACTTC. This codes for CASSLGFREGAKYF. The chain has TRBV13 and TRBJ2-4, with D possibly matching TRBD1 (5 bases). This CDR3 is 14 amino acids long. V was shortened by 0 bases and J by 14 bases, with 17 bases between the two germline ends. Germline V gene lookup returns CDR1 PRHDT and CDR2 FYEKMQ (reference sequence). The full variable domain, its missing parts supplied by reference TRBV13 and TRBJ2-4, is AAGVIQSPRHLIKEKRETATLKCYPIPRHDTVYWYQQGPGQDPQFLISFYEKMQSDKGSIPDRFSAQQFSDYHSELNMSSLELGDSALYFCASSLGFREGAKYFGAGTRLSVL.

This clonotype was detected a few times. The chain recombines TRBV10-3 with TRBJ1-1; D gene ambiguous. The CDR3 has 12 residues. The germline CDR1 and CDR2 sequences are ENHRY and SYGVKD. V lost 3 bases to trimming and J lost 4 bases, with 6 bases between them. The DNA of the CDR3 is TGTGCCATCAGTGATGGAAGCACTGAAGCTTTCTTT. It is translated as CAISDGSTEAFF.

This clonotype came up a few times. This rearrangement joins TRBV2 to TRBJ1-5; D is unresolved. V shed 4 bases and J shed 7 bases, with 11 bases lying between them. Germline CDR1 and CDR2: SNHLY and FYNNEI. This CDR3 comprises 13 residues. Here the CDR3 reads CASSVGPGQPQHF. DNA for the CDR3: TGTGCCAGCAGTGTAGGACCTGGGCAGCCCCAGCATTTT.

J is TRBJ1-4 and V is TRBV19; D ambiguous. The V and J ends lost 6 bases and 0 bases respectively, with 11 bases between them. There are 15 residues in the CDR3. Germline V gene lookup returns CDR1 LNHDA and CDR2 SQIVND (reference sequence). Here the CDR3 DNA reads TGTGCCAGTAGAAGTGGTGTGTCAACTAATGAAAAACTGTTTTTT. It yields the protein CASRSGVSTNEKLFF.